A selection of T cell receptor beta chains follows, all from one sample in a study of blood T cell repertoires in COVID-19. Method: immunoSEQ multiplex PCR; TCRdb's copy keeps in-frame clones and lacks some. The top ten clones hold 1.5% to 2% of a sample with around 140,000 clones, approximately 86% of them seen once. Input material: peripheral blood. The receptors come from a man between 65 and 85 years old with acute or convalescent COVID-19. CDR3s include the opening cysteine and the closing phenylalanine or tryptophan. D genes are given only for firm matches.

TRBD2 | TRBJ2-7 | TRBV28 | CASSSGTSGSQYF
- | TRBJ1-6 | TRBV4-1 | CASSQDGVVSPLHF
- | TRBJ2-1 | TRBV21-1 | CASPEEVENEQFF
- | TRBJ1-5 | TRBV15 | CATSRDRPGSNQPQHF
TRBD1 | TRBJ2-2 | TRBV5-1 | CASSLPGQHTGELFF
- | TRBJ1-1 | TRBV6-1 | CASSELVNTEAFF
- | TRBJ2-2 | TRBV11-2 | CASSPWGGEGGELFF
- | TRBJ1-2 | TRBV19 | CASSTTDYGYTF
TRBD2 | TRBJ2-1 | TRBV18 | CASSQLAGDNEQFF
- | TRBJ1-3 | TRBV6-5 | CASSPRPSSGNTIYF
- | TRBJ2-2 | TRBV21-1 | CASSKLQGPGDTGELFF
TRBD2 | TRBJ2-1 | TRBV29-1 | CSVVWTSGSGSYNEQFF
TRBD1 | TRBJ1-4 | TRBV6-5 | CASSSGQAPNEKLFF
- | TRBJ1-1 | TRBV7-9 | CASSPQGGEAFF
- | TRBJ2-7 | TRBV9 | CASSAGPGHQYEQYF
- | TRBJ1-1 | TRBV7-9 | CASSQGQNTEAFF
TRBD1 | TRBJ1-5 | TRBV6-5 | CASEGTGNQPQHF
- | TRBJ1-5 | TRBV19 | CASSPRGVSNQPQHF
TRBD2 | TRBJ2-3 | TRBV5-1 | CASSLAGRTDTQYF
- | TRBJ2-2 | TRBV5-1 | CASSLVGAGTGELFF
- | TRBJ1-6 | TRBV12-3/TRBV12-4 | CASSLVGSSPLHF
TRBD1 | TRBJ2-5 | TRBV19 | CASSLQGFRSETQYF
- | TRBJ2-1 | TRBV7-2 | CASSPTDYNEQFF
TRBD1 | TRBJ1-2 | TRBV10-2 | CASSEIEQGINYGYTF
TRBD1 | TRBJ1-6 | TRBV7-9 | CASSLTGANDSPLHF
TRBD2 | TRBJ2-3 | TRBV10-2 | CASSGGGTTDTQYF
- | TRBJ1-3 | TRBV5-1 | CASSLGTGNTIYF
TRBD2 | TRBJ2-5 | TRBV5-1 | CASSFQGLARKETQYF
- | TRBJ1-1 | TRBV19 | CASGGDRNTEAFF
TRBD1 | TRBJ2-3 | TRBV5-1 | CASNPGTANTDTQYF
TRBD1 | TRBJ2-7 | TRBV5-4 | CASSRPQGVNEQYF
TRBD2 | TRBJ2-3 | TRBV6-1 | CASSEVSGRATDTQYF
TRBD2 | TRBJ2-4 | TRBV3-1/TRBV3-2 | CASSPRLAGGSSKNIQYF
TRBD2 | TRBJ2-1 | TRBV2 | CASYGLADNEQFF
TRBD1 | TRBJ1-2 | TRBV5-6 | CASRRITGEVGYTF
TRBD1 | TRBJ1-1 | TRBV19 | CASSIDPPLGTGGLTEAFF
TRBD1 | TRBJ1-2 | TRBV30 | CASLKKQGTQGYTF
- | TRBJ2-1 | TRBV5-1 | CASSLTGVNEQFF
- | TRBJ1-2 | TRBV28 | CASSGGTAYYGYTF
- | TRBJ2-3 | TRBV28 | CASSSPEGTDTQYF
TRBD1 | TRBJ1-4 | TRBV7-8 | CASREYRGRTNEKLFF
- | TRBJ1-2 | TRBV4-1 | CASSQGPTGSLSGYTF
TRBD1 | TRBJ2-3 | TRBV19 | CATDPGQGPDTQYF
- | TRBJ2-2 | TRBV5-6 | CASSRQTRSGELFF
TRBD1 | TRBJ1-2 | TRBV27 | CASSAGTGKGYYGYTF
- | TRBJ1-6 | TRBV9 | CASSVAPAGESPLHF
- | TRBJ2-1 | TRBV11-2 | CASSLGVGGTYNEQFF
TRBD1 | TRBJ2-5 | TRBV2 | CASRPGQGLETQYF
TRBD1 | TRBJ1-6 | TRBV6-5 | CASSSAGGNSPLHF
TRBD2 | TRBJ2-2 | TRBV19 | CASSKLAGGRTGELFF
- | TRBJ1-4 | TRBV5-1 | CASSRVQGTNEKLFF
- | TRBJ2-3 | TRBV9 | CASSVATWYPGTDTQYF
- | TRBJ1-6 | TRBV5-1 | CASSLDGTGPSPLHF
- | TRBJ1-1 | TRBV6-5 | CASSYGRGFTEAFF
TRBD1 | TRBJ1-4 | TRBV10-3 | CAISSGGGTNEKLFF
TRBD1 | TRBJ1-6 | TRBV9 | CASSVTGGDSPLHF
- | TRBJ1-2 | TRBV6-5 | CASSVGGRGGYTF
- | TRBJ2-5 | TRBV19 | CASTTGHQETQYF
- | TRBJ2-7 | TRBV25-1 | CASSDGHPQGYEQYF
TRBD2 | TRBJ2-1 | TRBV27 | CASSPNPGTSGLAWNEQFF